Each of the 18 T cell receptor gamma chains below was sequenced from the same sample in a study of gammadelta T cells in human blood (dated by TCRdb to about 2020). Libraries were built with RT-PCR. The run used an Illumina MiSeq. TCRdb called clones afresh from the public reads with CATT; identical DNA rows were later merged. The sample contains some 300 gamma-chain clones, less than 14% of them found a single time. The ten largest clones take up about 32% of the sample. Specimen: Vgamma9Vdelta2 gamma-delta T cells from cord blood. Receptors originate from a newborn.

As to this clone: A far larger clone differs by one base, so this is likely a read error. This sequence joins TRGV8 and TRGJ1 or TRGJ2. V trimming: 3 bases; J trimming: 9 bases; junction bases outside the gene matches: 5. The CDR3 sequence is 11 residues long. Germline loops: CDR1 VENAVY, CDR2 YDSYNSRV. CDR3 DNA: TGTGCCACCTGGGATGAGAGTAAGAAACTCTTT. Translation gives CATWDESKKLF.

Notes on this clone: TCRdb attributes to this sequence the protein of a much larger clone, which differs from the DNA translation at residue 8; a read error is likely, and the protein displayed is translated from the DNA. V is TRGV9 and J is TRGJP1. CDR3 length: 16 residues. Germline lookup yields CDR1 GITISATS and CDR2 ISYDGTV (reference sequence). V shed 0 bases, J shed 4 bases, and the junction held 8 bases outside the gene matches. In nucleotides, the CDR3 is TGTGCCTTGTGGGAGGTGCAGAGAGGCACTGGTTGGTTCAAGATATTT. Translation: CALWEVQRGTGWFKIF.

This clone was found a few times. A far larger clone differs by one base, so this is likely a read error. The chain links TRGV9 to TRGJP. From germline, CDR1 is GITISATS and CDR2 ISYDGTV (reference sequence). The CDR3 length is 17 residues. CDR3 loop: CALWEVNEELDKKIKVF. As DNA, the CDR3 is TGTGCCTTGTGGGAGGTAAACGAAGAGTTGGACAAAAAAATCAAGGTATTT.

In regard to this clone: The protein TCRdb lists belongs to a much larger clone and differs from this DNA's translation at residue 10, which points to a read error; the protein shown is made from the DNA. The rearrangement uses TRGV10 and TRGJP1. TRGV10 is known as an ORF, though its function is uncertain. This CDR3 has 13 amino acids. The CDR3 DNA reads TGTGCTGCGTGGGATACCACTGGTTGGGTCAAGATATTT. Translation gives CAAWDTTGWVKIF.

By share, this clone counts as large (0.1 to 1%). The chain has TRGV10 and TRGJP1. TRGV10 is annotated as an ORF whose role is uncertain. The CDR3 totals 14 residues. The junction had 7 bases not matched to a gene; V was cut back by 8 bases and J by 3 bases. The chain's CDR3 is CAAWDRATGWFKIF. DNA for the CDR3: TGTGCTGCGTGGGATCGGGCCACTGGTTGGTTCAAGATATTT.

This clone showed up just a few times. This likely reflects a read error, since a far larger clone is one base away. The chain carries TRGV9 and TRGJP. TCRdb is silent on the J gene; assignment here came from matching the DNA to germline. Germline loops: CDR1 GITISATS, CDR2 ISYDGTV (reference sequence). CDR3 length: 15 amino acids. CDR3 nucleotides: TGTGCCTTGTGGGAGGAAGAGTTGGACAAAAAAATCAAGGTATTT. Amino acid sequence: CALWEEELDKKIKVF.

With regard to this clone: This probably arose from a read error, given a far larger clone one base away. Other DNA sequences in the sample encode the same CDR3. The J gene is TRGJP, the V gene TRGV9. This CDR3 is built from 16 residues. Germline CDR1 is GITISATS and CDR2 is ISYDGTV (reference sequence). The CDR3 here is CALWEVQELGKKIKVF. DNA for the CDR3: TGTGCTTTGTGGGAGGTGCAAGAGTTGGGCAAAAAAATCAAGGTATTT.

This clone was seen only a few times. A far larger clone is one base from this, pointing to a likely read error. The sample has other DNA sequences that encode this CDR3 too. The chain is built from TRGV9 and TRGJP. This CDR3 is 15 amino acids long. Germline CDR1 and CDR2: GITISATS and ISYDGTV (reference sequence). The CDR3 is CALWDIELGKKIKVF. The CDR3 DNA reads as TGTGCCTTGTGGGATATCGAGTTGGGCAAAAAAATCAAAGTATTT.

This clone ranks as large. A far larger clone is only one base removed, so a read error is likely. Within the sample, other DNA sequences also encode this same CDR3. The chain carries TRGV9 and TRGJP. The CDR3 is 16 amino acids. V gave up 0 bases and J gave up 6 bases; unmatched junction bases: 2. Germline CDR1 and CDR2: GITISATS and ISYDGTV (reference sequence). CDR3 loop: CALWEVLELGKKIKVF. DNA of the CDR3: TGTGCCTTGTGGGAGGTGCTAGAGTTGGGCAAAAAAATCAAGGTATTT.

This clone is large by share. This chain uses TRGV9 with TRGJ1 or TRGJ2. J gave up 8 bases and V 2 bases, and 3 bases lay outside the gene matches. Germline CDR1 reads GITISATS; CDR2 reads ISYDGTV (reference sequence). This CDR3 is built from 11 residues. The CDR3 loop is CALWEGDKKLF. Here the CDR3 DNA reads TGTGCCTTGTGGGAGGGCGATAAGAAACTCTTT.

On this clone itself: This sequence may be a read error, since a much larger clone differs from it by one base. This chain joins TRGV9 and TRGJ1 or TRGJ2. This CDR3 region has 11 residues. The germline CDR1 and CDR2 sequences are GITISATS and ISYDGTV (reference sequence). Here the CDR3 reads CALWEGDKNLF. DNA for the CDR3: TGTGCCTTGTGGGAGGGCGATAAGAACCTCTTT.

This clone was picked up a small number of times. The protein TCRdb gives is from a much larger clone and does not agree with this DNA's translation at residue 6, likely a read error; the protein shown here comes from the DNA. The chain has TRGV9 and TRGJ1 or TRGJ2. The CDR3 covers 13 residues. The V and J ends lost 2 bases and 3 bases, in that order; junction bases with no gene match: 4. Germline CDR1 and CDR2: GITISATS and ISYDGTV (reference sequence). The CDR3 DNA sequence: TGTGCCTTGTGGGAGGCTTTTTATTATAAGAAACTCTTT. This codes for CALWEAFYYKKLF.

By sample share, this clone is large. One base separates it from a far larger clone, so it is likely a read error. Other DNA sequences in the same sample also yield this CDR3. This chain joins TRGV9 and TRGJP. V gave up 1 base and J gave up 4 bases; unmatched junction bases: 1. The CDR3 contains 16 residues. From germline, CDR1 is GITISATS and CDR2 ISYDGTV (reference sequence). Here the CDR3 reads CALWEVQELGKKIKVF. The CDR3 nucleotides read TGTGCCTTGTGGGAGGTCCAAGAGTTGGGCAAAAAAATCAAGGTATTT.

A remark on this clone: The likely explanation is a read error, given a far larger clone one base away. The rearrangement uses TRGV9 and TRGJP. Since TCRdb gives no J gene, matching the DNA to germline was used here to assign it. Germline V gives CDR1 GITISATS, CDR2 ISYDGTV (reference sequence). The CDR3 covers 17 residues. In nucleotides, the CDR3 is TGTGCCTTGTGGGAGCTCCCTCAAGAGTTGGGCAAAAGAATCAAGGTATTT. The encoded protein is CALWELPQELGKRIKVF.

By frequency in the sample, this clone is large. V usage is TRGV3 and J usage is TRGJP1. Trimming took 4 bases from V and 0 from J; bases not matched to a gene: 5. The CDR3 covers 15 residues. The germline gives CDR1 VTNTFY, CDR2 YDVSTARD (reference sequence). As DNA, the CDR3 is TGTGCCACCTGGGATAATGATACCACTGGTTGGTTCAAGATATTT. Its translation is CATWDNDTTGWFKIF.

The chain is built from TRGV8 and TRGJP1. The J gene, absent from TCRdb, was called here by matching the DNA to germline. The trim removed 2 bases at V and 6 bases at J, leaving 0 bases unmatched. There are 12 residues in the CDR3. In germline, CDR1 is VENAVY, CDR2 YDSYNSRV. DNA for the CDR3: TGTGCCACCTGGGATACTGGTTGGTTCAAGATATTT. This encodes CATWDTGWFKIF.

On this clone: Only one base separates this from a far larger clonotype, so it likely reflects a read error. V is TRGV9 and J is TRGJP. Germline lookup yields CDR1 GITISATS and CDR2 ISYDGTV (reference sequence). The CDR3 has 16 amino acids. In DNA form, the CDR3 reads TGTGCCTTGTGGGAGGTGCAAGAGTTGGACAAAAAAATCAAGGTATTT. This gives the protein CALWEVQELDKKIKVF.

The rearrangement links TRGV9 to TRGJP1. The J gene is not listed in TCRdb, so it was assigned here from a DNA match to germline. Germline values: CDR1 GITISATS, CDR2 ISYDGTV (reference sequence). The CDR3 spans 15 residues. The ends lost 0 bases at V and 0 bases at J; junction bases unmatched: 1. DNA for the CDR3: TGTGCCTTGTGGGAGGTGTATACCACTGGTTGGTTCAAGATATTT. Translating gives CALWEVYTTGWFKIF.